The 4 T cell receptor beta chains reported below all come from one sample, sequenced in a study of lymphopenia after photon versus proton radiotherapy. TCRdb's copy holds only in-frame clones and misses some; the assay was immunoSEQ multiplex PCR. The sample holds approximately 53,000 clones, about 92% seen once. The sample consisted of peripheral blood, taken from a patient treated with photon-based radiotherapy. These receptors all come from a woman aged 40 to 49 with cholangiocarcinoma.

The rearrangement uses TRBV19 and TRBJ1-2; 9 bases agree with TRBD1. The CDR3 spans 15 residues. V trimming: 5 bases; J trimming: 0 bases; junction bases outside the gene matches: 4. Germline lookup yields CDR1 LNHDA and CDR2 SQIVND (reference sequence). CDR3 nucleotides: TGTGCCAGTAGTTCACGACAGGGGGCTAACTATGGCTACACCTTC. Its translation: CASSSRQGANYGYTF.

This sequence joins TRBV7-8 and TRBJ1-5; unclear D gene. Germline V lookup: CDR1 SGHVS, CDR2 FQNEAQ. CDR3 length: 13 amino acids. V lost 5 bases and J lost 5, with 10 bases in between. DNA of the CDR3: TGTGCCAGCAGCCCAAGGACCTATCAGCCCCAGCATTTT. Protein sequence: CASSPRTYQPQHF. The entire variable domain, with the rest obtained from reference TRBV7-8 and TRBJ1-5, is as follows: GAGVSQSPRYKVAKRGQDVALRCDPISGHVSLFWYQQALGQGPEFLTYFQNEAQLDKSGLPSDRFFAERPEGSVSTLKIQRTQQEDSAVYLCASSPRTYQPQHFGDGTRLSIL.

This clone appeared once. This chain connects TRBV2 to TRBJ1-1, with D possibly being TRBD1 (5 bases). V lost 6 bases to trimming and J lost 0 bases, with 8 bases between them. Germline assignment: CDR1 SNHLY and CDR2 FYNNEI. The CDR3 consists of 13 residues. Here the CDR3 reads CASRRQLNTEAFF. As DNA, the CDR3 is TGTGCCAGCAGAAGACAGCTGAACACTGAAGCTTTCTTT.

The V call is TRBV4-3, the J call TRBJ2-3; D is perhaps TRBD2 (6 bases). The CDR3 is made up of 14 amino acids. CDR1 LGHNA and CDR2 YSLEER come from the germline V gene. Between the trimmed V and J ends, which lost 0 bases and 5 bases, there was a span of 9 bases. CDR3 sequence reads: CASSQDRRGDTQYF. DNA for the CDR3: TGCGCCAGCAGCCAAGATAGGCGGGGAGATACGCAGTATTTT.